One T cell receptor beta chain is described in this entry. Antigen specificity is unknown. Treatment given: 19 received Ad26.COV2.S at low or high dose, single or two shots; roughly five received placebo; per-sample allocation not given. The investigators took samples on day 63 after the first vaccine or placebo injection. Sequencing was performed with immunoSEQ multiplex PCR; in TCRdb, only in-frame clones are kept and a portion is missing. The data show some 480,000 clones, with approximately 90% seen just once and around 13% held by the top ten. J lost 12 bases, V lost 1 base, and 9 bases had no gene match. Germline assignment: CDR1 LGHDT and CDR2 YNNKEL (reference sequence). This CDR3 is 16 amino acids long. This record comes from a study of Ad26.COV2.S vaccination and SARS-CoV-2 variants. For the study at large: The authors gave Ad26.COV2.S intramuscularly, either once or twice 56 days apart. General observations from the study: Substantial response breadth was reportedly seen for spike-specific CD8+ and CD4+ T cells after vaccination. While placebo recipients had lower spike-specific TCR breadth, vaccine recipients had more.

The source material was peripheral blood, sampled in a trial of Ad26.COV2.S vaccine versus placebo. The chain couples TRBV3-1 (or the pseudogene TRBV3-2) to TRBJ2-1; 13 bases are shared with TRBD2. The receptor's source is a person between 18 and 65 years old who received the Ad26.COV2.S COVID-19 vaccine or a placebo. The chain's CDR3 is CASSQAGTSGAVWQFF. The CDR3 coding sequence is TGTGCCAGCAGCCAAGCAGGGACTAGCGGGGCCGTTTGGCAGTTCTTC.